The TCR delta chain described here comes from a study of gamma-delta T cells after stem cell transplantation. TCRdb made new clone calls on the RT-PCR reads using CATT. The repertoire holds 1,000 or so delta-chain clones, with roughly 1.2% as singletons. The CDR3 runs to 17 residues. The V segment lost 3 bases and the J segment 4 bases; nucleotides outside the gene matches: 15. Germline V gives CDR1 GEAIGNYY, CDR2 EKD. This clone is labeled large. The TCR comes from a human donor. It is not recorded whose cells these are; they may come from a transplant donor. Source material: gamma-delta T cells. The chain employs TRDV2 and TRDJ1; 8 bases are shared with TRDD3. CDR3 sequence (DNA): TGTGCCTGTGACGGGGTCGGGATACGCGGGGCCCTCGATAAACTCATCTTT. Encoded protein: CACDGVGIRGALDKLIF.